This T cell receptor beta chain was retrieved from a study of shared clonotypes between healthy human individuals. Study background: Each donor had three CD4 naive, three CD4 memory, two CD8 naive and one CD8 memory plate.

Method: immunoSEQ multiplex PCR; TCRdb's copy keeps in-frame clones and lacks some. The repertoire holds some 1.5 million clones, with roughly 96% as singletons. Concerning this clone: The target antigen is unknown.

Study conclusions and caveats: Memory subsets had estimated richness that was generally smaller than that of naive subsets.

The germline CDR1 and CDR2 sequences are LGHNA and YSLEER. CDR3 length: 15 amino acids. V lost 0 bases, J lost 1 base, and 10 bases lay in between. What was sequenced was naive CD4+ T cells sorted from blood. Documented subset: CD45RA+ positively selected. The origin of this receptor is a man aged 25 to 45 in good health. V is TRBV4-3 and J is TRBJ2-7, with D uncertain. CDR3 protein: CASSQDRIRSYEQYF. The CDR3 bases are TGCGCCAGCAGCCAAGATCGGATCAGATCCTACGAGCAGTACTTC.